What follows are 26 T cell receptor beta chains derived from one specimen sequenced in a study of monozygotic twins with inflammatory bowel disease. TCRdb derives one entry per CDR3 protein from the 5' RACE reads, leaving out DNA. The table counts approximately 330,000 distinct CDR3 sequences; around 2% lies in the top ten. The sample consisted of blood. These receptors came from a human donor with ulcerative colitis or Crohn's disease, or a healthy co-twin of an affected twin (not recorded which).

V usage is TRBV20-1 and J usage is TRBJ1-6; TCRdb names TRBD1, which stays unverified in the absence of DNA. The CDR3 sequence is 15 residues long. In germline, CDR1 is DFQATT, CDR2 SNEGSKA (reference sequence). The CDR3 region is CSASIKLGANSPLHF.

The chain joins TRBV12-3 or TRBV12-4 to TRBJ2-2. The length of the CDR3 is 11 residues. The CDR3 loop is CASSLPGELFF.

The gene calls are TRBV7-9 and TRBJ2-5; TCRdb calls TRBD1, which cannot be checked without DNA. Germline CDR1 reads SEHNR; CDR2 reads FQNEAQ (reference sequence). The CDR3 has 12 amino acids. The CDR3 region is CASSLALDSEDF.

The rearrangement joins TRBV28 to TRBJ1-4; TCRdb's D call of TRBD1 is untestable without DNA. Germline CDR1 reads MDHEN; CDR2 reads SYDVKM. This CDR3 is built from 15 residues. The CDR3 spells CASRPKGATNEKLFF.

The rearrangement uses TRBV15 and TRBJ2-1; the D gene TCRdb calls, TRBD1, cannot be checked with no DNA. CDR3 length equals 15 residues. Germline loops: CDR1 LNHNV, CDR2 YYDKDF (reference sequence). The CDR3 protein is CATSREHGGPNEQFF.

This chain joins TRBV4-3 and TRBJ1-2; TCRdb proposes TRBD1, but this gene call is untestable without DNA. The CDR3 sequence is 13 residues long. The germline V gene encodes CDR1 LGHNA and CDR2 YSLEER. The CDR3: CASSPRQGNGYTF.

The chain joins TRBV5-1 to TRBJ2-7. CDR1 and CDR2 from the germline V gene are SGHRS and YFSETQ. The CDR3 extends over 13 amino acids. This CDR3 is CASSLRYSYEQYF.

The chain combines TRBV6-2 or TRBV6-3 with TRBJ2-5. The CDR3 spans 14 residues. From germline, CDR1 is MNHEY and CDR2 SVGEGT. This CDR3 reads CASSSQGYQETQYF.

CDR3 region: CASRGTGRAKNMQYF. The V and J genes are TRBV12-3 or TRBV12-4 and TRBJ2-4; absent DNA, TCRdb's TRBD1 call cannot be checked. The CDR3 is 15 residues long.

The CDR3 loop is CASRPRGASSTDTQYF. The V and J genes are TRBV7-9 and TRBJ2-3; TCRdb outputs TRBD1, but without DNA this stays unchecked. From germline, CDR1 is SEHNR and CDR2 FQNEAQ (reference sequence). The CDR3 is made up of 16 amino acids.

The chain joins TRBV10-3 to TRBJ2-4; the TCRdb call, TRBD1, lacks DNA for checking. Germline assignment: CDR1 ENHRY and CDR2 SYGVKD. The CDR3 spans 14 residues. This CDR3 reads CAISDTGTKNIQYF.

V is TRBV5-1 and J is TRBJ2-7; TCRdb designates TRBD1, a call that cannot be tested without DNA. The CDR3 is 20 residues long. CDR1 is SGHRS, CDR2 YFSETQ, per germline. The CDR3 loop reads CASWGPGQGVLPSTNYEQYF. The full variable domain, in which reference TRBV5-1 and TRBJ2-7 provide the parts outside the CDR3, is KAGVTQTPRYLIKTRGQQVTLSCSPISGHRSVSWYQQTPGQGLQFLFEYFSETQRNKGNFPGRFSGRQFSNSRSEMNVSTLELGDSALYLCASWGPGQGVLPSTNYEQYFGPGTRLTVT.

J is TRBJ1-1 and V is TRBV11-2. CDR1 and CDR2 (germline): SGHAT, FQNNGV. The CDR3 totals 14 residues. The CDR3 sequence: CASSLDGSYTEAFF.

This chain connects TRBV7-9 to TRBJ1-1; as DNA is missing, the TRBD1 call by TCRdb cannot be tested. Germline-derived CDR1 and CDR2 are SEHNR and FQNEAQ (reference sequence). The CDR3 is 11 residues long. CDR3 protein: CASSPGTEAFF.

The chain is built from TRBV7-9 and TRBJ1-3; TCRdb calls TRBD1, which cannot be checked without DNA. Germline CDR1 reads SEHNR; CDR2 reads FQNEAQ (reference sequence). The CDR3 extends over 14 amino acids. The CDR3: CASSLMTGAEAIYF.

The chain carries TRBV4-1 and TRBJ1-5; the D call of TRBD1 rests on TCRdb alone, since no DNA is present to check it. The CDR3 consists of 16 residues. Germline CDR1 and CDR2: MGHRA and YSYEKL. CDR3 protein: CASSQASGQGGQPQHF.

This chain uses TRBV18 with TRBJ1-1; TCRdb reports TRBD1, a call that lacks DNA to check it against. There are 14 residues in the CDR3. Germline values: CDR1 KGHSH, CDR2 LQKENI. The CDR3 protein is CASSTRDGSPEAFF.

This sequence joins TRBV11-2 and TRBJ2-1; TCRdb outputs TRBD2, but without DNA this stays unchecked. The CDR3 totals 15 residues. The germline V gene encodes CDR1 SGHAT and CDR2 FQNNGV. The CDR3 sequence: CASSLALAEYNEQFF.

This chain connects TRBV7-2 to TRBJ1-2. The germline gives CDR1 SGHTA, CDR2 FQGNSA. This CDR3 region has 14 residues. The chain's CDR3 is CASSLATRPYGYTF.

The V and J genes are TRBV10-1 and TRBJ2-2; TCRdb's D gene call, TRBD1, goes unchecked for lack of DNA. Germline values: CDR1 WNHNN, CDR2 SYGVQD (reference sequence). This CDR3 region has 15 residues. The CDR3 spells CASGRDGSNTGELFF.

The rearrangement links TRBV20-1 to TRBJ1-2. Germline-derived CDR1 and CDR2 are DFQATT and SNEGSKA (reference sequence). This CDR3 contains 13 residues. The CDR3 region is CSARRDLEYGYTF.

The chain employs TRBV20-1 and TRBJ2-6; the D call of TRBD1 rests on TCRdb alone, since no DNA is present to check it. The CDR3 has 17 residues. CDR1 is DFQATT and CDR2 is SNEGSKA in the germline V gene (reference sequence). The chain's CDR3 is CSARAPGTISGANVLTF.

The V gene is TRBV5-6, the J gene TRBJ2-3. CDR1 is SGHDT and CDR2 is YYEEEE in the germline V gene. This CDR3 region has 17 residues. The CDR3 here is CASSLLNRQVSADTQYF. The whole variable domain, remainder taken from reference TRBV5-6 and TRBJ2-3, is DAGVTQSPTHLIKTRGQQVTLRCSPKSGHDTVSWYQQALGQGPQFIFQYYEEEERQRGNFPDRFSGHQFPNYSSELNVNALLLGDSALYLCASSLLNRQVSADTQYFGPGTRLTVL.

The CDR3: CASSSGLAGVGTDTQYF. V and J are TRBV7-8 and TRBJ2-3; TCRdb's assignment of TRBD2 cannot be checked, as there is no DNA. The CDR3 contains 17 residues. CDR1 is SGHVS, CDR2 FQNEAQ, per germline.

The genes are TRBV6-6 and TRBJ1-2. The CDR3 contains 11 residues. Germline assignment: CDR1 MNHNY and CDR2 SVGAGI (reference sequence). CDR3 sequence: CASSWDYGYTF.

The rearrangement uses TRBV28 and TRBJ1-1. The CDR3 sequence is 13 residues long. Germline V gene lookup returns CDR1 MDHEN and CDR2 SYDVKM. This CDR3 reads CASSLPHRAEAFF. The complete variable domain, with remaining parts taken from reference TRBV28 and TRBJ1-1, reads DVKVTQSSRYLVKRTGEKVFLECVQDMDHENMFWYRQDPGLGLRLIYFSYDVKMKEKGDIPEGYSVSREKKERFSLILESASTNQTSMYLCASSLPHRAEAFFGQGTRLTVV.